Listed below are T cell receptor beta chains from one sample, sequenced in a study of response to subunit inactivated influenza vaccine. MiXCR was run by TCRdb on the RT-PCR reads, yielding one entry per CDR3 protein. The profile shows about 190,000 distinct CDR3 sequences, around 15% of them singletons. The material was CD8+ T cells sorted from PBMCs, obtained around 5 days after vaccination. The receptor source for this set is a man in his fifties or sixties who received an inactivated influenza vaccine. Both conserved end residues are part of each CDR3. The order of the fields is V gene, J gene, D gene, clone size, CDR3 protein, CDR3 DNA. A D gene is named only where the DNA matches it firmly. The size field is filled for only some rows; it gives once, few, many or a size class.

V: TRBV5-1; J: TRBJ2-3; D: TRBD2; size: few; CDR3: CASSGLAGEFTQYF; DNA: TGCGCCAGCAGCGGACTAGCGGGAGAGTTTACGCAGTATTTT
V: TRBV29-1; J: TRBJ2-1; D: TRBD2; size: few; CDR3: CSVLSGRNYNEQFF; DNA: TGCAGCGTTCTTAGCGGGAGGAACTACAATGAGCAGTTCTTC
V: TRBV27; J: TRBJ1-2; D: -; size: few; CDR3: CASSLLGTHGYTF; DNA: TGTGCCAGCAGTTTATTGGGCACCCATGGCTACACCTTC
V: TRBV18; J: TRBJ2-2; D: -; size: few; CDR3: CASSPLTNTGELFF; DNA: TGTGCCAGCTCACCTTTGACGAACACCGGGGAGCTGTTTTTT
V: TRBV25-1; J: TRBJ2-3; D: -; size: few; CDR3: CASSELRVGTDTQYF; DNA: TGTGCCAGCAGTGAACTGCGGGTCGGCACAGATACGCAGTATTTT
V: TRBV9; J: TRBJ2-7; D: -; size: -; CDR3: CASSGAEQYF; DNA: TGTGCCAGCAGCGGGGCCGAGCAGTACTTC
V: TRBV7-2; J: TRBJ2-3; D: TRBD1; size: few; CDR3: CASSSTGDSADTQYF; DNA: TGTGCCAGCAGCTCGACAGGGGATTCGGCAGATACGCAGTATTTT
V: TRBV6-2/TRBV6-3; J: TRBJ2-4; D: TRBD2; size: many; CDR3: CASSKTSGRAKNIQYF; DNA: TGTGCCAGCAGTAAGACTAGCGGGAGGGCCAAAAACATTCAGTACTTC
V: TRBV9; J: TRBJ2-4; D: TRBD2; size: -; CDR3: CASSVGSSGAEIQYF; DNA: TGTGCCAGCAGCGTAGGGTCTAGCGGGGCCGAAATTCAGTACTTC
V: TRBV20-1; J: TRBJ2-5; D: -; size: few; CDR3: CSARDLRASGRETQYF; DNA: TGCAGTGCTAGAGATCTAAGGGCCTCGGGCCGAGAGACCCAGTACTTC
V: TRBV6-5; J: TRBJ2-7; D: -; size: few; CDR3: CASSYSAEDYEQYF; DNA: TGTGCCAGCAGTTACTCGGCAGAGGACTACGAGCAGTACTTC
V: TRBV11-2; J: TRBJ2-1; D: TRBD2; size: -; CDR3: CASSFKFWREWFYNEQFF; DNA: TGTGCCAGCAGCTTTAAGTTTTGGCGGGAGTGGTTCTACAATGAGCAGTTCTTC
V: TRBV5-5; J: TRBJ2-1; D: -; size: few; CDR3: CASSRESLRAYNEQFF; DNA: TGTGCCAGCAGCCGAGAGAGCCTGCGGGCCTACAATGAGCAGTTCTTC
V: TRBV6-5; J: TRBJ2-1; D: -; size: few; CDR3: CASSYSGHMYNEQFF; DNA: TGTGCCAGCAGTTACTCTGGACACATGTACAATGAGCAGTTCTTC
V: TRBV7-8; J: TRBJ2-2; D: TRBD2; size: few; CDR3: CASSLRGLRNTGELFF; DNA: TGTGCCAGCAGCCTCCGGGGACTACGGAACACCGGGGAGCTGTTTTTT